The rows below give T cell receptor beta chains drawn from one sample of a study of blood T cell repertoires in COVID-19. TCRdb keeps only in-frame clones here, not all; method: immunoSEQ multiplex PCR. Of about 41,000 clones in the sample, 80% to 90% are singletons; the top ten hold about 43%. Sequencing was carried out using peripheral blood. The receptors here all came from a woman older than 75 with active or convalescent COVID-19. The CDR3 runs from the conserved cysteine through the conserved F or W. A D gene is named only where the DNA matches it firmly. Clone size is given for some rows only: seen once, a few or many times, or a class if the clone is expanded.

d_call clone_size j_call v_call cdr3_nt cdr3_aa
. few TRBJ1-4 TRBV2 TGTGCCAGCAGTGAAGCGCTCGGACAGTCCGAAAAACTGTTTTTT CASSEALGQSEKLFF
. . TRBJ1-6 TRBV20-1 TGCAGTGCGGAGGAACGCTCACCCCTCCACTTT CSAEERSPLHF
TRBD1 . TRBJ1-1 TRBV4-2 TGTGCCAGCAGCCAAGATGGACAGGGGAACACTGAAGCTTTCTTT CASSQDGQGNTEAFF
. . TRBJ1-2 TRBV5-1 TGCGCCAGCAGCCCTTCTCCAGGGGATATTGGTGGCTACACCTTC CASSPSPGDIGGYTF
. . TRBJ1-2 TRBV29-1 TGCAGCGTGGAAGCAGGGGATGGCTACACCTTC CSVEAGDGYTF
TRBD2 . TRBJ2-7 TRBV27 TGTGCCAGCAGTTTCTCTGGGGCTAGCGGGGACCTCTACGAGCAGTACTTC CASSFSGASGDLYEQYF
. . TRBJ1-5 TRBV3-1/TRBV3-2 TGTGCCAGCAGCCAAGATACGGGGGGACAGCCCCAGCATTTT CASSQDTGGQPQHF
TRBD1 . TRBJ1-4 TRBV3-1/TRBV3-2 TGTGCCAGCAGCCTACGGACAGGGAAGGTGTTTGAAAAACTGTTTTTT CASSLRTGKVFEKLFF
. . TRBJ1-4 TRBV11-2 TGTGCCAGCAGCTTAGCCCTAGGCTATGAAAAACTGTTTTTT CASSLALGYEKLFF
. . TRBJ1-2 TRBV27 TGTGCCAGCAGTTTGGCCCTAGCTACCGGCTACACCTTC CASSLALATGYTF
TRBD1 . TRBJ1-4 TRBV28 TGTGCCAGCAGGCCCCGACAGGGCTCCGGTGAAAAACTGTTTTTT CASRPRQGSGEKLFF
. . TRBJ1-1 TRBV7-2 TGTGCCAGCAGCTTAGGGGGAGATATGAACACTGAAGCTTTCTTT CASSLGGDMNTEAFF
TRBD1 . TRBJ1-5 TRBV4-1 TGCGCCAGCAGCCAAGGACCGACAGGGTCGGGCCAGCCCCAGCATTTT CASSQGPTGSGQPQHF
. . TRBJ1-2 TRBV19 TGTGCCAGTAGTATACTGGGGGCTGGCTACACCTTC CASSILGAGYTF
TRBD2 . TRBJ2-7 TRBV5-6 TGTGCCAGCAGCTGGCGAGGGACTAGCGGGAGGCAGCAGTACTTC CASSWRGTSGRQQYF
TRBD2 . TRBJ2-5 TRBV5-1 TGCGCCAGCAGCCCCAGCGGGAGGGGAGAGACCCAGTACTTC CASSPSGRGETQYF
. . TRBJ1-2 TRBV7-2 TGTGCCAGCAGCTTAAACAGGGCCTATGGCTACACCTTC CASSLNRAYGYTF
. . TRBJ2-2 TRBV29-1 TGCAGCGTTGACAGGGGCGGAACCGGGGAGCTGTTTTTT CSVDRGGTGELFF
TRBD2 . TRBJ2-1 TRBV4-2 TGTGCCAGCAGCCATGCGGGCGGGAGTAGATACAATGAGCAGTTCTTC CASSHAGGSRYNEQFF
. few TRBJ1-2 TRBV12-2 TGTGCAAGTCGCTTAGCACAGGGCCTTATCAACGGGGGCTACACCTTC CASRLAQGLINGGYTF